This T cell receptor (beta chain) emerged from a study of blood T cell repertoires in COVID-19. Here immunoSEQ multiplex PCR was the method, and the copy in TCRdb shows in-frame clones only, minus some. The table includes a few hundred thousand clones, 86% detected once. Germline V gene lookup returns CDR1 SGHVS and CDR2 FQNEAQ. Trimming removed 8 bases at V and 6 bases at J, with 15 bases between. The CDR3 is 13 residues long. This sequence originates from a middle-aged man who had recovered from COVID-19. The sample comprised peripheral blood. This chain uses TRBV7-8 with TRBJ2-3; D gene ambiguous. CDR3 amino acids: CASPGPSLDTQYF. The CDR3 DNA reads as TGTGCCAGCCCGGGTCCCAGCCTGGATACGCAGTATTTT.